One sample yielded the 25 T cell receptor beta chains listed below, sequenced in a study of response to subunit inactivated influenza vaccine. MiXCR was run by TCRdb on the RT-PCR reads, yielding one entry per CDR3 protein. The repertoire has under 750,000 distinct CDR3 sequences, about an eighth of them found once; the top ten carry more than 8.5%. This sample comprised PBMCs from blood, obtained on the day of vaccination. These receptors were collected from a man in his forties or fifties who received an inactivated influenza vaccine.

The CDR3 reads CASRKRGQGNGYTF. The CDR3 bases are TGTGCCAGCAGGAAAAGGGGACAGGGGAATGGCTACACCTTC. The rearrangement joins TRBV12-3 or TRBV12-4 to TRBJ1-2; 10 positions agree with TRBD1. Trimming took 6 bases from V and 6 from J; bases not matched to a gene: 7. The CDR3 sequence is 14 residues long.

The CDR3 nucleotides read TGTGCCAGCAGCTCTAAGGTGGAGGGCACAGATACGCAGTATTTT. Amino acid sequence: CASSSKVEGTDTQYF. V gene TRBV5-5 combines with J gene TRBJ2-3; possibly TRBD2 for D (5 bases). The length of the CDR3 is 15 residues. Trimming took off 3 bases at V and 1 base at J, with 12 bases between the two ends. The germline gives CDR1 SGHKS, CDR2 YYEKEE (reference sequence).

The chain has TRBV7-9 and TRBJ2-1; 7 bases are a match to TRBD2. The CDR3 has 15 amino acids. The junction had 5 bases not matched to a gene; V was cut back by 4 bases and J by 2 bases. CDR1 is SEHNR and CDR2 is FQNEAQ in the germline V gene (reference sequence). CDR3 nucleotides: TGTGCCAGCAGCTCCGGGAGGCAAACCTACAATGAGCAGTTCTTC. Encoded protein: CASSSGRQTYNEQFF. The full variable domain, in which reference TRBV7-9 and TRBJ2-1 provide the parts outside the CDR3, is DTGVSQNPRHKITKRGQNVTFRCDPISEHNRLYWYRQTLGQGPEFLTYFQNEAQLEKSRLLSDRFSAERPKGSFSTLEIQRTEQGDSAMYLCASSSGRQTYNEQFFGPGTRLTVL.

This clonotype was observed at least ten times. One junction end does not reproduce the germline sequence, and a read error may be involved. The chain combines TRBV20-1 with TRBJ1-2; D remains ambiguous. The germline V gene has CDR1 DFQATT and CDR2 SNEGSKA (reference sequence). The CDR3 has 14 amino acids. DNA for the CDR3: TGCAGTGCTATCGCGCGAGACCCTAAATATGGCTACACCTTC. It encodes CSAIARDPKYGYTF.

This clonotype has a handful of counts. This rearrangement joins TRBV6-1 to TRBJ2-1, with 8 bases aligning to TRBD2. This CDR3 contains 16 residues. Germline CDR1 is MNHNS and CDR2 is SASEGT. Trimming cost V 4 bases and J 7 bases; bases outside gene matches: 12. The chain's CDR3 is CASSGFEAGGWNEQFF. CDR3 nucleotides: TGTGCCAGCAGTGGGTTTGAGGCGGGAGGTTGGAATGAGCAGTTCTTC.

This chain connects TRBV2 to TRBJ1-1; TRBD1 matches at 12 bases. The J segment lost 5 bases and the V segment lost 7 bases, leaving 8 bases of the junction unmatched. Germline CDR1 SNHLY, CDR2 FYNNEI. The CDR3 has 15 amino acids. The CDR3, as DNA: TGTGCCAGCACGGGACAGGGGGCGCCGGGAACTGAAGCTTTCTTT. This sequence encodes CASTGQGAPGTEAFF.

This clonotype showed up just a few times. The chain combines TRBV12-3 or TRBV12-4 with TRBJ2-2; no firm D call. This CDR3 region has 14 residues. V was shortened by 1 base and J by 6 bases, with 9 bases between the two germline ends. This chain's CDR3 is CASSLGSRAGELFF. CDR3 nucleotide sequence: TGTGCCAGCAGTTTAGGGAGTAGGGCCGGGGAGCTGTTTTTT.

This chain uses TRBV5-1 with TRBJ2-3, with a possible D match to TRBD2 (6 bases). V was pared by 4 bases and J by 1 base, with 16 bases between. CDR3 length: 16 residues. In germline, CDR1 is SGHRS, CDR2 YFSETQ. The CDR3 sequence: CASSPDGSRGTDTQYF. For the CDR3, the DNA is TGCGCCAGCAGCCCTGACGGGAGCCGGGGCACAGATACGCAGTATTTT.

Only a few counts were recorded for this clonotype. DNA of the CDR3: TGTGCCAGCAGCCCAACCCGGACAGGGGACTATGGCTACACCTTC. Translating it yields CASSPTRTGDYGYTF. The rearrangement joins TRBV3-1 to TRBJ1-2; 9 bases match TRBD1. Germline assignment: CDR1 LGHDT and CDR2 YNNKEL (reference sequence). V trimming: 4 bases; J trimming: 3 bases; junction bases outside the gene matches: 6. CDR3 length equals 15 residues.

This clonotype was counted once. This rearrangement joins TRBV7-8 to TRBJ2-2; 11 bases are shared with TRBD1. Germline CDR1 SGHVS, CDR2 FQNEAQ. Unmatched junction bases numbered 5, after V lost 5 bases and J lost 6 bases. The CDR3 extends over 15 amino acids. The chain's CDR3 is CASSPGQGASGELFF. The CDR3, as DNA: TGTGCCAGCAGCCCCGGACAGGGGGCGTCCGGGGAGCTGTTTTTT.

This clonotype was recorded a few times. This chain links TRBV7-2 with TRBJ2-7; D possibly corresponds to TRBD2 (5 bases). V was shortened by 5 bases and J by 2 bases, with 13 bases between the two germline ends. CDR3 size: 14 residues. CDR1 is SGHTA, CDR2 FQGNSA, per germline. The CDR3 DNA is TGTGCCAGCAGCCCTTCGAGGGTAACCTACGAGCAGTACTTC. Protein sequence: CASSPSRVTYEQYF. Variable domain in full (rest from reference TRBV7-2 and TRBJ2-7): GAGVSQSPSNKVTEKGKDVELRCDPISGHTALYWYRQSLGQGLEFLIYFQGNSAPDKSGLPSDRFSAERTGGSVSTLTIQRTQQEDSAVYLCASSPSRVTYEQYFGPGTRLTVT.

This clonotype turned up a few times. CDR3 sequence reads: CASSSSGTGYEQYF. As DNA, the CDR3 is TGCGCCAGCAGCTCTTCCGGGACAGGGTACGAGCAGTACTTC. The gene calls are TRBV5-1 and TRBJ2-7; 9 bases match TRBD1. Germline-derived CDR1 and CDR2 are SGHRS and YFSETQ. The CDR3 has 14 amino acids. The J segment lost 4 bases and the V segment lost 3 bases, leaving 5 bases of the junction unmatched.

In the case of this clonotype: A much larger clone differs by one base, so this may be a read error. CDR3 nucleotide sequence: TGCGCCAGCAGCTTGGCCGGGACTAGCGGCACATATACGCAGTATTTT. This translates into CASSLAGTSGTYTQYF. This sequence joins TRBV5-1 and TRBJ2-3; 11 positions match TRBD2. Germline-derived CDR1 and CDR2 are SGHRS and YFSETQ. The CDR3 runs 16 residues. Full variable domain (missing parts from reference TRBV5-1 and TRBJ2-3): KAGVTQTPRYLIKTRGQQVTLSCSPISGHRSVSWYQQTPGQGLQFLFEYFSETQRNKGNFPGRFSGRQFSNSRSEMNVSTLELGDSALYLCASSLAGTSGTYTQYFGPGTRLTVL.

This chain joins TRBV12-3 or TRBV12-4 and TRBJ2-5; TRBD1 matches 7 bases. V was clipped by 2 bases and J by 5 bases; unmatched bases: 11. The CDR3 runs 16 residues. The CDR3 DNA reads TGTGCCAGCAGTTTAAGGCTTAGGGGGCACGAGGAGACCCAGTACTTC. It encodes CASSLRLRGHEETQYF.

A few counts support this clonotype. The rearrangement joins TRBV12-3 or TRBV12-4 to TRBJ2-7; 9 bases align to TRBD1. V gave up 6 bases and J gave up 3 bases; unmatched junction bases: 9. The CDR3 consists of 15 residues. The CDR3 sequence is CASSSPGQGNYEQYF. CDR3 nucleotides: TGTGCCAGCAGCTCACCGGGACAGGGAAACTACGAGCAGTACTTC.

CDR3 residues: CASSQDPAGGSINIQYF. The DNA for the CDR3 is TGCGCCAGCAGCCAAGATCCAGCGGGAGGGAGTATAAACATTCAGTACTTC. The chain carries TRBV4-3 and TRBJ2-4, with 10 positions matching TRBD2. This CDR3 spans 17 amino acids. V lost 0 bases to trimming and J lost 6 bases; unmatched junction nucleotides: 8. Germline CDR1 and CDR2: LGHNA and YSLEER.

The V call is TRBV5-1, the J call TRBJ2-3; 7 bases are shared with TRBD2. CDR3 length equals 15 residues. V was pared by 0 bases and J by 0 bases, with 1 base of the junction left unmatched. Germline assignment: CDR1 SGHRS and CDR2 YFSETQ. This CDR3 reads CASSLEAGSTDTQYF. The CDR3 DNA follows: TGCGCCAGCAGCTTGGAAGCGGGAAGCACAGATACGCAGTATTTT. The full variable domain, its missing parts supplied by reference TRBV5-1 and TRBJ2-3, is KAGVTQTPRYLIKTRGQQVTLSCSPISGHRSVSWYQQTPGQGLQFLFEYFSETQRNKGNFPGRFSGRQFSNSRSEMNVSTLELGDSALYLCASSLEAGSTDTQYFGPGTRLTVL.

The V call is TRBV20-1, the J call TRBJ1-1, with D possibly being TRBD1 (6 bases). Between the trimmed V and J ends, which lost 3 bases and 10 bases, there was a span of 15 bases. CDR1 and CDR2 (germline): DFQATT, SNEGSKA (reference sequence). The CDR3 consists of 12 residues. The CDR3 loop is CSARRGGFPAFF. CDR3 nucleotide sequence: TGCAGTGCTAGGAGAGGGGGGTTCCCAGCTTTCTTT.

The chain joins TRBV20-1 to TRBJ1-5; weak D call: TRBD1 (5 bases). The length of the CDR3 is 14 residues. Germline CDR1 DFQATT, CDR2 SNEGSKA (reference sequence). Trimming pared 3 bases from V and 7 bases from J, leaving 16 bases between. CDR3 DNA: TGCAGTGCTAGTCCTGTCAGGGTGAGACAGCCCCAGCATTTT. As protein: CSASPVRVRQPQHF.

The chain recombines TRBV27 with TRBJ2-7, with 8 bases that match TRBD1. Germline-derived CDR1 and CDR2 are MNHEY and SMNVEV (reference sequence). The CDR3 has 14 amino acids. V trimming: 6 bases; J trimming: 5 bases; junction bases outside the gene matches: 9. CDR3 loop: CASRPGTGAHEQYF. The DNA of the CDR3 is TGTGCCAGCAGACCCGGGACAGGAGCCCACGAGCAGTACTTC.

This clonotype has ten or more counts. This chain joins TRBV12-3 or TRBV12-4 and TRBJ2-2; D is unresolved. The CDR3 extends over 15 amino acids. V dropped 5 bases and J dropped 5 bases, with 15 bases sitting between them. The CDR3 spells CASSPFEEPTGELFF. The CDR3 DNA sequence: TGTGCCAGCAGTCCTTTCGAAGAGCCGACCGGGGAGCTGTTTTTT.

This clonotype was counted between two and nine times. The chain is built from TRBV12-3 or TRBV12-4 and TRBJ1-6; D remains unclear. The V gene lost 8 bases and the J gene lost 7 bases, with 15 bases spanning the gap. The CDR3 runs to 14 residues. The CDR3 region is CASSDLEGNSPLHF. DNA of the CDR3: TGTGCCAGCTCGGACCTCGAAGGGAATTCACCCCTCCACTTT.

The CDR3, as DNA: TGTGCCAGCAGCATTCAGGGGGCGACCTCCTACGAGCAGTACTTC. This codes for CASSIQGATSYEQYF. The chain recombines TRBV7-6 with TRBJ2-7; 8 nucleotides agree with TRBD1. Germline loops: CDR1 SGHVS, CDR2 FNYEAQ. The CDR3 is made up of 15 amino acids. The V and J ends lost 5 bases and 0 bases, in that order; junction bases with no gene match: 6. The full variable domain, completed using reference TRBV7-6 and TRBJ2-7, is GAGVSQSPRYKVTKRGQDVALRCDPISGHVSLYWYRQALGQGPEFLTYFNYEAQQDKSGLPNDRFSAERPEGSISTLTIQRTEQRDSAMYRCASSIQGATSYEQYFGPGTRLTVT.

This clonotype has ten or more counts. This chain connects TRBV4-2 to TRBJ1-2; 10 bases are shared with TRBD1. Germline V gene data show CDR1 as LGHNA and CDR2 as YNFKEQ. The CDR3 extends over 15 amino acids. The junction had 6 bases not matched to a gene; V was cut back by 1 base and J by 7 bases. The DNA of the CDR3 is TGTGCCAGCAGCCAAGGCCGGGACAGGGGCGTTGGCTACACCTTC. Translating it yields CASSQGRDRGVGYTF.

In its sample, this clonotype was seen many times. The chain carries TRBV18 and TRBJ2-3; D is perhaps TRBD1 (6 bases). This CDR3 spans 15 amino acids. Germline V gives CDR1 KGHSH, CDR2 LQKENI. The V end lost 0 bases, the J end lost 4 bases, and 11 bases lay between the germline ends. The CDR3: CASSPPQGSPDTQYF. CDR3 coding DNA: TGTGCCAGCTCACCACCACAGGGTTCTCCAGATACGCAGTATTTT.